This TCR beta chain was sequenced during a study of control samples from healthy donors and cancer patients. Germline CDR1 and CDR2: MNHEY and SVGAGI. The CDR3 spans 15 residues. V was pared by 0 bases and J by 3 bases, with 11 bases between. TCRdb's copy holds only in-frame clones and misses some; the assay was immunoSEQ multiplex PCR. The sample holds some 120,000 clones; 90% to 95% are singletons and the top ten take about 1.7%. The chain recombines TRBV6-5 with TRBJ1-1; D is undetermined. The clonotype originates from a man in his fifties with head and neck cancer. The sample taken for sequencing was PBMCs. The CDR3, as DNA: TGTGCCAGCAGTTACTCTACCAGGCTGTACACTGAAGCTTTCTTT. Residues: CASSYSTRLYTEAFF.